This entry describes one TCR beta chain. Method: immunoSEQ multiplex PCR; TCRdb's copy keeps in-frame clones and lacks some. The table records 120,000 to 150,000 clones, under 90% of them present only once. These data are taken from a study of control samples from healthy donors and cancer patients. This receptor was obtained from a man aged 30-40 years in good health. The sample taken for sequencing was blood.

For the CDR3, the DNA is TGCGCCAGCAGCCAAGAATGGAGCGGGACCTACAATGAGCAGTTCTTC. Translating it yields CASSQEWSGTYNEQFF. The gene calls are TRBV4-1 and TRBJ2-1; TRBD2 aligns across 7 bases. Unmatched junction bases numbered 4, after V lost 0 bases and J lost 2 bases. The CDR3 length is 16 residues. Germline values: CDR1 MGHRA, CDR2 YSYEKL.